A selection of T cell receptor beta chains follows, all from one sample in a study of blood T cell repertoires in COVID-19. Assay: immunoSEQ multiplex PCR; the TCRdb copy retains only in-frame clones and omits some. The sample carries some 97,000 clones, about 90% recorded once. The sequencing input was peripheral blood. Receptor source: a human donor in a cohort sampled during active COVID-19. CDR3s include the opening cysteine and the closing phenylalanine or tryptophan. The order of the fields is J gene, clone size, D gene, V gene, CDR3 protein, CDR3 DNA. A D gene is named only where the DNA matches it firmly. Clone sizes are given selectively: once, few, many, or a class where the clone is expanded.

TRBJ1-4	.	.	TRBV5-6	CASSPALGGQNEKLFF	TGTGCCAGCAGCCCCGCACTCGGGGGGCAGAATGAAAAACTGTTTTTT
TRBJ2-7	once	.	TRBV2	CASSVEAGNYEQYF	TGTGCCAGCAGTGTCGAAGCCGGGAACTACGAGCAGTACTTC
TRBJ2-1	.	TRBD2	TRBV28	CASSQGLAGPNEQFF	TGTGCCAGCAGTCAAGGACTAGCAGGGCCCAATGAGCAGTTCTTC
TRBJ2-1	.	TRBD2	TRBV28	CASSPLPTSGRASSYNEQFF	TGTGCCAGCAGTCCACTACCCACTAGCGGGAGGGCCAGCTCCTACAATGAGCAGTTCTTC
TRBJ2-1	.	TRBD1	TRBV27	CASSLQGQGTNEQFF	TGTGCCAGCAGTTTACAGGGACAGGGAACCAATGAGCAGTTCTTC
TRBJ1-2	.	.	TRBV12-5	CASGLPDERAYTF	TGTGCTAGTGGTTTACCGGATGAGAGGGCATACACCTTC
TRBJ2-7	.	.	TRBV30	CAWSVRLRTIAYEQYF	TGTGCCTGGAGTGTACGATTGAGGACTATAGCCTACGAGCAGTACTTC
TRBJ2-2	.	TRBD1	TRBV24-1	CATSDLRTGDTGELFF	TGTGCCACCAGTGATTTGAGGACAGGGGACACCGGGGAGCTGTTTTTT
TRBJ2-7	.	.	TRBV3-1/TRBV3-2	CASSQSNRRTYEQYF	TGTGCCAGCAGCCAATCTAATAGAAGGACATACGAGCAGTACTTC
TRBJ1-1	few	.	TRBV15	CATSGRNTEAFF	TGTGCCACCAGCGGCAGGAACACTGAAGCTTTCTTT
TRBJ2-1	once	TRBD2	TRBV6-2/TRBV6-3	CASSPGGSGRGKEQFF	TGTGCCAGCAGCCCCGGGGGAAGCGGGAGGGGAAAGGAGCAGTTCTTC
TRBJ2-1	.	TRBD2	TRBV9	CASSVGPSGRDNEQFF	TGTGCCAGCAGCGTAGGTCCTAGCGGGAGGGACAATGAGCAGTTCTTC
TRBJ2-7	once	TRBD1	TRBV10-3	CAIGTVSYEQYF	TGTGCCATCGGGACAGTCTCCTACGAGCAGTACTTC
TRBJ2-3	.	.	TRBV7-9	CASLDGSDTQYF	TGTGCCTCATTAGACGGGTCAGATACGCAGTATTTT
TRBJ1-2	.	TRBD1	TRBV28	CASSLVAAGGNGYTF	TGTGCCAGCAGTTTAGTTGCCGCAGGGGGAAATGGCTACACCTTC
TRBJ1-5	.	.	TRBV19	CATQAGSNQPQHF	TGTGCCACTCAAGCGGGCTCCAATCAGCCCCAGCATTTT
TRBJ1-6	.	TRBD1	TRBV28	CASSAGQGHNVYNSPLHF	TGTGCCAGCAGCGCCGGACAGGGGCACAACGTTTATAATTCACCCCTCCACTTT
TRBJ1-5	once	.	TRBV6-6	CASSSDYSNQPQHF	TGTGCCAGCAGTTCGGACTATAGCAATCAGCCCCAGCATTTT
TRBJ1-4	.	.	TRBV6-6	CASRPWGGREKLFF	TGTGCCAGCAGGCCATGGGGGGGGAGGGAAAAACTGTTTTTT
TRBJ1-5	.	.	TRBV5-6	CAILVGGNQPQHF	TGTGCCATCCTGGTGGGAGGCAATCAGCCCCAGCATTTT
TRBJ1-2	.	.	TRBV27	CASSSGPTNYGYTF	TGTGCCAGCAGTAGCGGGCCTACTAACTATGGCTACACCTTC
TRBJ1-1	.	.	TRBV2	CASSDIPGEYTEAFF	TGTGCCAGCAGTGACATCCCCGGGGAATACACTGAAGCTTTCTTT
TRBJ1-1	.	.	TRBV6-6	CASSPQGPGTEAFF	TGTGCCAGCAGTCCCCAGGGGCCCGGCACTGAAGCTTTCTTT
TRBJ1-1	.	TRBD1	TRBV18	CASSDRDPGKAFF	TGTGCCAGCTCAGACAGGGACCCAGGAAAAGCTTTCTTT
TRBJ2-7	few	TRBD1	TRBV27	CATMLQGSSYEQYF	TGTGCCACCATGCTACAGGGGAGCTCCTACGAGCAGTACTTC
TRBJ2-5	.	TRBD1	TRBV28	CASSSIDQGVRETQYF	TGTGCCAGCAGTTCTATCGACCAGGGGGTCCGGGAGACCCAGTACTTC
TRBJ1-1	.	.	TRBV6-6	CASRTQGSNTEAFF	TGTGCCAGCAGGACCCAGGGCTCCAACACTGAAGCTTTCTTT
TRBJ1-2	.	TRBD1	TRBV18	CASSPGTANTVNYGYTF	TGTGCCAGCTCCCCCGGGACAGCGAACACAGTCAACTATGGCTACACCTTC
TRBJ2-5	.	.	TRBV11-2	CASRTSGVQGGAPQYF	TGTGCCAGCAGGACTTCGGGAGTTCAGGGGGGCGCGCCCCAGTACTTC
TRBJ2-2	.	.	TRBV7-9	CASSLWGVNTGELFF	TGTGCCAGCAGCTTATGGGGGGTCAACACCGGGGAGCTGTTTTTT
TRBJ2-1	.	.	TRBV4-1	CASSQDTGIYNEQFF	TGCGCCAGCAGCCAAGATACAGGGATCTACAATGAGCAGTTCTTC
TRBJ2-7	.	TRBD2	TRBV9	CATIFQGRGRASPEQYF	TGTGCCACCATCTTTCAGGGACGTGGGAGGGCATCGCCGGAGCAGTACTTC
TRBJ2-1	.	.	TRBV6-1	CASSGGWQGSYNEQFF	TGTGCCAGCAGTGGGGGTTGGCAGGGGTCCTACAATGAGCAGTTCTTC
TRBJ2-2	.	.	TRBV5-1	CASNTLGRANTGELFF	TGCGCCAGCAACACCCTGGGCAGGGCAAACACCGGGGAGCTGTTTTTT
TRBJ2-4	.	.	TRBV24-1	CATSDPGIFDIQYF	TGTGCCACCAGTGACCCAGGGATTTTCGACATTCAGTACTTC
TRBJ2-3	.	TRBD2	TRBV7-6	CASSPLAGGPSDTQYF	TGTGCCAGCAGCCCCCTAGCGGGAGGGCCCTCAGATACGCAGTATTTT
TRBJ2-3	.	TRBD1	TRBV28	CASSHEWGTDTDTQYF	TGTGCCAGCAGTCACGAGTGGGGGACAGATACAGATACGCAGTATTTT
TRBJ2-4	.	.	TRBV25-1	CASSNAQGSFLAKNIQYF	TGTGCCAGCAGCAACGCCCAGGGAAGCTTCCTAGCCAAAAACATTCAGTACTTC
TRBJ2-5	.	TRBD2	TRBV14	CASSHSGLAGEAWETQYF	TGTGCCAGCAGCCACTCAGGACTAGCGGGAGAGGCGTGGGAGACCCAGTACTTC
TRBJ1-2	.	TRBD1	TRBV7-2	CASSATGGHNGYTF	TGTGCCAGCAGCGCTACAGGGGGTCACAATGGCTACACCTTC
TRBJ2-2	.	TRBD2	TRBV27	CASSLEAGGLMNTGELFF	TGTGCCAGCAGTTTAGAAGCGGGAGGACTGATGAACACCGGGGAGCTGTTTTTT
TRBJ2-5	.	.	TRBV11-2	CASSFRTRAETQYF	TGTGCCAGCAGCTTTCGGACCAGGGCGGAGACCCAGTACTTC
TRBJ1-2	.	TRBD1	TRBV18	CASSPRDSHGYTF	TGTGCCAGCTCACCACGGGACAGTCATGGCTACACCTTC
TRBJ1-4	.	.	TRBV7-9	CASSPGNEKLFF	TGTGCCAGCAGCCCAGGGAATGAAAAACTGTTTTTT
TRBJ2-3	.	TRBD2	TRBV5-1	CASSPGTSGTDTQYF	TGCGCCAGCAGCCCTGGGACTAGCGGCACAGATACGCAGTATTTT
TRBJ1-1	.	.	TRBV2	CASGQIITEAFF	TGTGCCAGCGGGCAGATAATCACTGAAGCTTTCTTT
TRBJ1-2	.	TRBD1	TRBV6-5	CASSYSTGNGYTF	TGTGCCAGCAGTTACTCGACAGGGAACGGCTACACCTTC
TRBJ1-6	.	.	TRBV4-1	CASSEGVSYNSPLHF	TGCGCCAGCAGTGAGGGAGTCTCCTATAATTCACCCCTCCACTTT
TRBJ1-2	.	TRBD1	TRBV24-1	CATSEMGQNYGYTF	TGTGCCACCAGTGAAATGGGACAGAACTATGGCTACACCTTC
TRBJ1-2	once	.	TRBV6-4	CASSHFPEGRDGYTF	TGTGCCAGCAGCCACTTCCCCGAGGGCCGGGATGGCTACACCTTC